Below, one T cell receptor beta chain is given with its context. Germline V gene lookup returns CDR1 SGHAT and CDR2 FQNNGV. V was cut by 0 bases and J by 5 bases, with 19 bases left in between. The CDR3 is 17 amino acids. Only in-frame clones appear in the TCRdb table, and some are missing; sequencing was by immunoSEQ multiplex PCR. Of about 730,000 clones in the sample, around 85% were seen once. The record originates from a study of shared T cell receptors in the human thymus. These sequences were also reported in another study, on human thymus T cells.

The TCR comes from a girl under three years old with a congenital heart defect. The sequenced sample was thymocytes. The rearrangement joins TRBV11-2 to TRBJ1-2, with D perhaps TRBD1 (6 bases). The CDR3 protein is CASSLDNFGQGGYGYTF. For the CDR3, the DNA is TGTGCCAGCAGCTTAGATAATTTTGGACAAGGGGGTTATGGCTACACCTTC.